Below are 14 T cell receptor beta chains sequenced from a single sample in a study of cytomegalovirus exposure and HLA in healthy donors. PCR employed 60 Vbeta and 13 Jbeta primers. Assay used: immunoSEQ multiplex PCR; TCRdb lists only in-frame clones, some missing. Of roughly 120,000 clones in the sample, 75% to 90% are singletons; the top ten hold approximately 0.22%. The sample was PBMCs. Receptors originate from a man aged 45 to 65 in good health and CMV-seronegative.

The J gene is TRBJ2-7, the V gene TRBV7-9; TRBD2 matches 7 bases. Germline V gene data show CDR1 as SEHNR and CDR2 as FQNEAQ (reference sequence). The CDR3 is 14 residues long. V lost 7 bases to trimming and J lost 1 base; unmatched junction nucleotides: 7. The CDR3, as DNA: TGTGCCAGCAACCCTGCGGGGGAGTCCTACGAGCAGTACTTC. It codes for CASNPAGESYEQYF.

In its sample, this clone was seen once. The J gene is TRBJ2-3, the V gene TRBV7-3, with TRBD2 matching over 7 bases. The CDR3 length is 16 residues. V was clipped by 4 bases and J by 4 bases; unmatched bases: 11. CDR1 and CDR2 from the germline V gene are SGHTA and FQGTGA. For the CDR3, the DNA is TGTGCCAGCAGCTCTCGGGACCGGGGGGTAGCAGATACGCAGTATTTT. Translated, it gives CASSSRDRGVADTQYF.

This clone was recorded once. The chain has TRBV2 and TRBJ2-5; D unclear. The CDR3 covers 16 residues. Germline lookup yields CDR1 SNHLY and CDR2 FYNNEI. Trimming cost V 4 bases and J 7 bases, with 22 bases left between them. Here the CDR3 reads CASSVRGLRTSGTQYF. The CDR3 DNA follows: TGTGCCAGCAGTGTTAGAGGATTACGTACAAGTGGGACCCAGTACTTC.

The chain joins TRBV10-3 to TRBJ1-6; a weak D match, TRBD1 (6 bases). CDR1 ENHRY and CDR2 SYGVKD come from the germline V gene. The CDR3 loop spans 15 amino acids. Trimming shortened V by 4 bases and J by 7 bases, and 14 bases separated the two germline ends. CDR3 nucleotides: TGTGCCATCAGTGGACGGGAGGGGACAAATTCACCCCTCCACTTT. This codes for CAISGREGTNSPLHF.

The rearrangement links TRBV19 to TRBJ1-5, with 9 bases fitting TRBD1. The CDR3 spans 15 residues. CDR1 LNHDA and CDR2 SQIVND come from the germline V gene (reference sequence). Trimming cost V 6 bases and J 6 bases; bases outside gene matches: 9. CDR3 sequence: CASRELTGGGQPQHF. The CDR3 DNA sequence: TGTGCCAGTAGGGAACTGACAGGGGGGGGTCAGCCCCAGCATTTT.

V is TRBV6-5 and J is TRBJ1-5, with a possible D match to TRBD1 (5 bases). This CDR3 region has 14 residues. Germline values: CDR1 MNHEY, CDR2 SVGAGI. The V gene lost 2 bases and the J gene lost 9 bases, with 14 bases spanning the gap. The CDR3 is CASSYGSERGPQHF. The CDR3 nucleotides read TGTGCCAGCAGTTACGGATCCGAAAGGGGGCCCCAGCATTTT.

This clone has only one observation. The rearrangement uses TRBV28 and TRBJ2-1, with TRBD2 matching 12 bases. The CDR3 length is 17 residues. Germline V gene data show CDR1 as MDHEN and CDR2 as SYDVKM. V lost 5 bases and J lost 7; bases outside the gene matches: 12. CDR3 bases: TGTGCCAGCAGTCTGACTCTAGCGGGAGGGCCTTTTAATGAGCAGTTCTTC. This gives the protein CASSLTLAGGPFNEQFF. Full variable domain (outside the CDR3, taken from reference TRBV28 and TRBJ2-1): DVKVTQSSRYLVKRTGEKVFLECVQDMDHENMFWYRQDPGLGLRLIYFSYDVKMKEKGDIPEGYSVSREKKERFSLILESASTNQTSMYLCASSLTLAGGPFNEQFFGPGTRLTVL.

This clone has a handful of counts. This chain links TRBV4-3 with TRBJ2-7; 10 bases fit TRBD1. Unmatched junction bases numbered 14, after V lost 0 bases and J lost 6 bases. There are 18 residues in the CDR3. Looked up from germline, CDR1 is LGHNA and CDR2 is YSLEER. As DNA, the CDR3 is TGCGCCAGCAGCCAAGATCTAACGACCGGGACAGGGGCTAGCGAGCAGTACTTC. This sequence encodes CASSQDLTTGTGASEQYF.

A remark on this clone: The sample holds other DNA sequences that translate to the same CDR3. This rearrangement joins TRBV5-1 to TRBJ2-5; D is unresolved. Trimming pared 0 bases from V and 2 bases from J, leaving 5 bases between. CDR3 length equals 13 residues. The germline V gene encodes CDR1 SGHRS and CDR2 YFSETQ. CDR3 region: CASSLGLQETQYF. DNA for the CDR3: TGCGCCAGCAGCTTGGGACTTCAAGAGACCCAGTACTTC.

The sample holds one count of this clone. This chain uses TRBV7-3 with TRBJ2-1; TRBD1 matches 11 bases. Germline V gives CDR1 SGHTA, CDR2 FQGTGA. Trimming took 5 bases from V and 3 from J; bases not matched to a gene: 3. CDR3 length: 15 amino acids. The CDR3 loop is CASSRTGGGYNEQFF. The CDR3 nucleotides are TGTGCCAGCAGCCGGACAGGGGGCGGCTACAATGAGCAGTTCTTC.

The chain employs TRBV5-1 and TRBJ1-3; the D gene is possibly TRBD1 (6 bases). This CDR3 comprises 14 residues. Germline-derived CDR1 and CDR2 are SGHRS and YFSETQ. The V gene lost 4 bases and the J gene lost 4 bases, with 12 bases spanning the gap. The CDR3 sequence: CASSPGDLGNTIYF. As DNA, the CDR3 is TGCGCCAGCAGCCCAGGGGATCTAGGAAACACCATATATTTT.

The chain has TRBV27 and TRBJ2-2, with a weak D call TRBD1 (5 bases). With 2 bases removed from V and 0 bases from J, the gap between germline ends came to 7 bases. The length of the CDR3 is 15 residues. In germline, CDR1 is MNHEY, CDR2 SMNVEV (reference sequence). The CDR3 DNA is TGTGCCAGCAGTTTAGTGACAGCGAACACCGGGGAGCTGTTTTTT. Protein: CASSLVTANTGELFF.

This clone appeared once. CDR3 sequence (DNA): TGTGCCAGCAGTGGCGGGACAGGGGTCTATAGCAATCAGCCCCAGCATTTT. Translated, it gives CASSGGTGVYSNQPQHF. The chain employs TRBV25-1 and TRBJ1-5; 10 positions agree with TRBD1. The CDR3 has 17 residues. The germline V gene has CDR1 MGHDK and CDR2 SYGVNS. Germline trimming cut 4 bases from V and 0 bases from J; bases unmatched to any gene: 6.

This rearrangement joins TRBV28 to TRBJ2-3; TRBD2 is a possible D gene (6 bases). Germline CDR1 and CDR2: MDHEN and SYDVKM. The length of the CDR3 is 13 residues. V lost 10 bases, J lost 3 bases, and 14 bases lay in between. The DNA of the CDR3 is TGTGCCACCGAAACTAGCTTAACAGATACGCAGTATTTT. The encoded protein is CATETSLTDTQYF.